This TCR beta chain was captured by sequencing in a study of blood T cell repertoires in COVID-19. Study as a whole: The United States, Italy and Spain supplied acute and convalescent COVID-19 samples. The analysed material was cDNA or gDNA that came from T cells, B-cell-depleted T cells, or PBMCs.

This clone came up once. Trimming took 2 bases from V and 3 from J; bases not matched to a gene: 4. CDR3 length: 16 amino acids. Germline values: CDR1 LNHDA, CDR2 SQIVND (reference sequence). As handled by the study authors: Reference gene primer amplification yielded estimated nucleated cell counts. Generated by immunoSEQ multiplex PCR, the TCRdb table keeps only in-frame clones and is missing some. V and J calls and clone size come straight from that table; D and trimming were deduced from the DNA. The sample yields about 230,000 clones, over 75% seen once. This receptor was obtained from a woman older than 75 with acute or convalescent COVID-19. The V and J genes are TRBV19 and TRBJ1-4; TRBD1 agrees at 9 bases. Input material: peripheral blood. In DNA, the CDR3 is TGTGCCAGTAGTATAAGGACAGGGGCAGCTAATGAAAAACTGTTTTTT. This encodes CASSIRTGAANEKLFF.